The rows below give T cell receptor beta chains drawn from one sample of a study of T cell repertoires in cytomegalovirus infection. MiXCR, run by TCRdb on the reads, gives a single entry per CDR3 protein. The sample contains about 890,000 distinct CDR3 sequences, about a third of which appear only once. Their antigens are not known. The sequenced sample was cultured CD8+ T cells from PBMCs, obtained from culture after CMV antigen stimulation. These receptors originate from a human donor in good health (CMV status not recorded). Some clones in this sample may be carry-over from other donors' samples. The CDR3 runs from the conserved cysteine through the conserved F or W. A D gene is named only where the DNA matches it firmly. Only some rows state a clone size, as once, few, many or a class for expanded clones.

many,-,TRBV10-3,TRBJ1-2,TGTGCCATCTTTTCGGGGGTGTATGGCTACACCTTC,CAIFSGVYGYTF
-,-,TRBV9,TRBJ2-2,TGTGCCAGCAGCGTAGAGACAAGCACCGGGGAGCTGTTTTTT,CASSVETSTGELFF
-,TRBD1,TRBV19,TRBJ1-2,TGTGCCAGTAGTATTGTTACGACCGGGACAGCTAACTATGGCTACACCTTC,CASSIVTTGTANYGYTF
few,-,TRBV28,TRBJ2-5,TGTGCCAGCAGTTCCCCTGAAAAGGGAAGAGACCAGTACTTC,CASSSPEKGRDQYF
many,-,TRBV7-8,TRBJ2-3,TGTGCCAGCAGCGCATACAGGGCGTCAGATACGCAGTATTTT,CASSAYRASDTQYF
many,-,TRBV12-3/TRBV12-4,TRBJ1-2,TGTGCCAGCAGTTTGTCCCTTCGGTCGGCTCAACGGGACGGCTACACCTTC,CASSLSLRSAQRDGYTF
-,-,TRBV4-1,TRBJ1-6,TGCGCCAGCAGCCAATACTTCGGACAGATCAATTCACCCCTCCACTTT,CASSQYFGQINSPLHF
few,-,TRBV5-4,TRBJ2-5,TGTGCCAGCACCACGGGCTCTGGCCAAGAGACCCAGTACTTC,CASTTGSGQETQYF
once,-,TRBV7-6,TRBJ1-4,TGTGCCAGCAGCCCCCCCCTGGAAAAACTGTTTTTT,CASSPPLEKLFF
-,-,TRBV10-3,TRBJ1-1,TGTGCCATCAGTGAGTGGGACACTGAAGCTTTCTTT,CAISEWDTEAFF
few,TRBD2,TRBV20-1,TRBJ2-1,TGCAGTGCTAGCAGCGGGAGGTACAATGAGCAGTTCTTC,CSASSGRYNEQFF
-,-,TRBV6-6,TRBJ2-1,TGTGCCAGCAGTTACTTCTCCGGGGGATCCCGGTCTTACAATGAGCAGTTCTTC,CASSYFSGGSRSYNEQFF
many,-,TRBV12-3/TRBV12-4,TRBJ2-3,TGTGCCAGCAGCTTCATTAGCACAGATACGCAGTATTTT,CASSFISTDTQYF
few,-,TRBV12-5,TRBJ2-2,TGTGCTAGGGCCTTTACGGACCTGGGCGCGAACACCGGGGAGCTGTTTTTT,CARAFTDLGANTGELFF
few,-,TRBV2,TRBJ2-6,TGTGCCAGCAGGAGACAGGCTGGAGGCTCTGGGGCCAACGTCCTGACTTTC,CASRRQAGGSGANVLTF
-,TRBD1,TRBV24-1,TRBJ2-2,TGTGCCACCAGTGACCACAGGGGTGACACCGGGGAGCTGTTTTTT,CATSDHRGDTGELFF
few,-,TRBV20-1,TRBJ1-2,TGCAGTGCTAAAGGGGACTCTAACCCCCCCGGCTACACCTTC,CSAKGDSNPPGYTF